A single sample gave rise to the 18 T cell receptor beta chains below, sequenced in a study of cytomegalovirus exposure and HLA in healthy donors. Primers: 60 Vbeta forward and 13 Jbeta reverse. Method: immunoSEQ multiplex PCR; TCRdb's copy keeps in-frame clones and lacks some. Among more than 80,000 clones listed, about four fifths were seen once. Sequenced input: PBMCs. Receptor source: a man younger than 30 in good health and CMV-seropositive.

This sequence joins TRBV29-1 and TRBJ1-2; D is uncertain. V lost 2 bases, J lost 0 bases, and 7 bases lay in between. This CDR3 contains 13 residues. Germline V lookup: CDR1 SQVTM, CDR2 ANQGSEA. The CDR3 nucleotides read TGCAGCGTTGAATCCGCGACTAACTATGGCTACACCTTC. Translation: CSVESATNYGYTF.

The chain combines TRBV6-1 with TRBJ1-5, with 8 bases that match TRBD1. The CDR3 spans 15 residues. With 2 bases clipped from V and 3 bases from J, the junction kept 3 bases outside the gene matches. Germline V gene data show CDR1 as MNHNS and CDR2 as SASEGT. The CDR3 region is CASSELDRANQPQHF. DNA of the CDR3: TGTGCCAGCAGTGAATTGGACAGGGCCAATCAGCCCCAGCATTTT.

V and J are TRBV7-9 and TRBJ1-4, with D possibly matching TRBD1 (6 bases). CDR3 length: 15 amino acids. CDR1 and CDR2 (germline): SEHNR, FQNEAQ (reference sequence). V was trimmed by 5 bases and J by 5 bases, leaving 15 bases between them. CDR3: CASSPAGTQNEKLFF. DNA of the CDR3: TGTGCCAGCAGCCCCGCCGGGACACAGAATGAAAAACTGTTTTTT.

The chain recombines TRBV4-1 with TRBJ2-6; possibly TRBD1 for D (5 bases). Germline V CDR1 and CDR2: MGHRA, YSYEKL. The CDR3 spans 15 residues. Trimming removed 3 bases at V and 0 bases at J, with 6 bases between. In nucleotides, the CDR3 is TGCGCCAGCAGCCAGGGGCTCTCTGGGGCCAACGTCCTGACTTTC. Translation gives CASSQGLSGANVLTF.

The gene calls are TRBV5-4 and TRBJ2-2; TRBD1 might be the D (6 bases). With 3 bases removed from V and 5 bases from J, the gap between germline ends came to 8 bases. The CDR3 totals 13 residues. Per the germline V gene, CDR1 is SGHNT and CDR2 is YYREEE (reference sequence). CDR3 in amino acids: CASSWQGTGELFF. In DNA form, the CDR3 reads TGTGCCAGCAGCTGGCAGGGGACCGGGGAGCTGTTTTTT.

V gene TRBV28 combines with J gene TRBJ1-5; D may be TRBD1 (6 bases). V dropped 7 bases and J dropped 1 base, with 14 bases sitting between them. This CDR3 comprises 15 residues. Germline V gene lookup returns CDR1 MDHEN and CDR2 SYDVKM. This CDR3 reads CASNVQGPSNQPQHF. In DNA, the CDR3 is TGTGCCAGCAACGTACAGGGTCCAAGCAATCAGCCCCAGCATTTT.

This rearrangement joins TRBV19 to TRBJ1-1; TRBD1 matches at 10 bases. The CDR3 has 16 amino acids. Per the germline V gene, CDR1 is LNHDA and CDR2 is SQIVND (reference sequence). V was pared by 4 bases and J by 5 bases, with 10 bases of the junction left unmatched. CDR3 DNA sequence: TGTGCCAGTAGTAACCCGGGACAGGGGAGGAGTACTGAAGCTTTCTTT. Translating it yields CASSNPGQGRSTEAFF.

This clone was counted a few times. The chain combines TRBV19 with TRBJ2-7, with TRBD1 as a possible D gene (6 bases). The CDR3 is 12 amino acids. CDR1 is LNHDA and CDR2 is SQIVND in the germline V gene (reference sequence). Between the trimmed V and J ends, which lost 10 bases and 3 bases, there was a span of 13 bases. The CDR3 sequence: CATGDTLYEQYF. The CDR3, as DNA: TGTGCCACCGGGGACACCCTCTACGAGCAGTACTTC.

The CDR3 bases are TGCGCCAGCAGCCGCAACCAGCGGGAGGTCACCCATGAGCAGTTCTTC. Translating it yields CASSRNQREVTHEQFF. J is TRBJ2-1 and V is TRBV4-1, with TRBD2 matching over 9 bases. Looked up from germline, CDR1 is MGHRA and CDR2 is YSYEKL. Losses at the gene ends were 4 bases for V and 8 bases for J; bases not matched to a gene: 12. This CDR3 has 16 residues.

The rearrangement uses TRBV7-9 and TRBJ2-7; 7 bases agree with TRBD1. The CDR3 has 16 residues. J was trimmed by 4 bases and V by 2 bases; bases with no gene match: 11. Germline CDR1 and CDR2: SEHNR and FQNEAQ (reference sequence). CDR3 DNA sequence: TGTGCCAGCAGCTTAAATCCGCGGACAGGAACATACGAGCAGTACTTC. It codes for CASSLNPRTGTYEQYF.

The chain has TRBV29-1 and TRBJ2-1, with 7 bases aligning to TRBD2. CDR1 is SQVTM, CDR2 ANQGSEA, per germline. The CDR3 length is 13 residues. V lost 4 bases to trimming and J lost 5 bases; unmatched junction nucleotides: 5. CDR3 in DNA: TGCAGCGTTGTCGGCGGGAGAAACAATGAGCAGTTCTTC. It specifies CSVVGGRNNEQFF.

This clone was seen only a few times. This chain joins TRBV7-9 and TRBJ2-4, with D tentatively TRBD1 (5 bases). Trimming left V 1 base short and J 6 bases short, with 13 bases between. The CDR3 length is 15 residues. Germline V CDR1 and CDR2: SEHNR, FQNEAQ (reference sequence). DNA of the CDR3: TGTGCCAGCAGCTTAGGTCAGGGCGGATTAAACATTCAGTACTTC. Translation gives CASSLGQGGLNIQYF.

The V call is TRBV28, the J call TRBJ2-7, with 9 bases that match TRBD1. The ends lost 5 bases at V and 6 bases at J; junction bases unmatched: 5. The germline V gene encodes CDR1 MDHEN and CDR2 SYDVKM. The CDR3 runs 13 residues. The CDR3: CASSTTGGREQYF. The CDR3 DNA sequence: TGTGCCAGCAGTACGACAGGGGGGCGCGAGCAGTACTTC.

This chain links TRBV29-1 with TRBJ1-2; D not certain. This CDR3 comprises 11 residues. V shed 7 bases and J shed 6 bases, with 12 bases lying between them. Germline assignment: CDR1 SQVTM and CDR2 ANQGSEA. CDR3 amino acids: CSAVILNGYTF. The CDR3 nucleotides read TGCAGCGCTGTAATCCTAAATGGCTACACCTTC.

This chain joins TRBV29-1 and TRBJ2-1; TRBD2 agrees at 12 bases. In germline, CDR1 is SQVTM, CDR2 ANQGSEA. This CDR3 is 14 amino acids long. The V and J ends lost 7 bases and 10 bases, in that order; junction bases with no gene match: 11. This CDR3 is CSAGLTSGGWEQFF. CDR3 DNA: TGCAGCGCCGGCCTGACTAGCGGGGGCTGGGAGCAGTTCTTC.

The rearrangement joins TRBV28 to TRBJ2-1, with TRBD1 as a possible D gene (6 bases). CDR3 length equals 13 residues. The V end lost 7 bases, the J end lost 4 bases, and 11 bases lay between the germline ends. CDR1 and CDR2 (germline): MDHEN, SYDVKM. CDR3 coding DNA: TGTGCCAGCACCGGACAGTGGTACAATGAGCAGTTCTTC. Translated: CASTGQWYNEQFF.

The chain carries TRBV4-1 and TRBJ2-1; D unclear. The CDR3 runs to 14 residues. Germline V gene sequence: CDR1 MGHRA, CDR2 YSYEKL. The germline V and J ends were trimmed by 4 bases and 1 base, with 8 bases remaining between them. CDR3 sequence: CASSLAASYNEQFF. In nucleotides, the CDR3 is TGCGCCAGCAGCCTCGCGGCATCCTACAATGAGCAGTTCTTC.

This clone was detected only once. The CDR3 reads CASMPSGSYEQYF. CDR3 coding DNA: TGCGCCAGCATGCCTAGCGGGAGTTACGAGCAGTACTTC. The chain combines TRBV10-1 with TRBJ2-7, with 10 bases lining up with TRBD2. Germline assignment: CDR1 WNHNN and CDR2 SYGVQD (reference sequence). V was pared by 7 bases and J by 4 bases, with 4 bases of the junction left unmatched. The CDR3 is 13 residues long.